One and the same sample provided the 24 T cell receptor beta chains below, sequenced in a study of CD8 T cells in ankylosing spondylitis. Notes on the study in general: Ankylosing spondylitis blood appeared to be characterized by a TCR beta motif of under 10 highly homologous variants.

These receptors have no known antigen. From the 5' RACE reads, TCRdb called clonotypes with MiXCR, one entry per CDR3 protein. Of around 540,000 distinct CDR3 sequences in the sample, approximately 11% were seen once. Material: blood, either unsorted or a sorted T cell fraction (not recorded which). The receptors originated from a male donor with ankylosing spondylitis.

This clonotype was seen a handful of times. The chain links TRBV20-1 to TRBJ1-6; 8 nucleotides align to TRBD1. The CDR3 contains 14 residues. The germline CDR1 and CDR2 sequences are DFQATT and SNEGSKA (reference sequence). V gave up 5 bases and J gave up 5 bases; unmatched junction bases: 5. The CDR3 loop reads CSAYGDRNNSPLHF. CDR3 nucleotide sequence: TGCAGTGCTTACGGGGACAGGAATAATTCACCCCTCCACTTT.

The chain has TRBV2 and TRBJ1-5; D might be TRBD1 (6 bases). The CDR3 has 15 residues. Germline CDR1 reads SNHLY; CDR2 reads FYNNEI. Trimming left V 8 bases short and J 2 bases short, with 16 bases between. The CDR3 sequence: CASCGGGGGNQPQHF. The CDR3 nucleotides are TGTGCCAGCTGTGGGGGGGGCGGAGGCAATCAGCCCCAGCATTTT. Full variable domain (remainder filled in from reference TRBV2 and TRBJ1-5): EPEVTQTPSHQVTQMGQEVILRCVPISNHLYFYWYRQILGQKVEFLVSFYNNEISEKSEIFDDQFSVERPDGSNFTLKIRSTKLEDSAMYFCASCGGGGGNQPQHFGDGTRLSIL.

This clonotype was detected a few times. J is TRBJ2-2 and V is TRBV9; D not resolved. The CDR3 runs to 17 residues. Trimming left V 0 bases short and J 5 bases short, with 17 bases between. Germline V CDR1 and CDR2: SGDLS, YYNGEE. For the CDR3, the DNA is TGTGCCAGCAGCGTAGCTACGTGGACCCCAAGTACCGGGGAGCTGTTTTTT. Translation: CASSVATWTPSTGELFF.

The chain joins TRBV20-1 to TRBJ2-3; 10 nucleotides line up with TRBD1. The germline V gene encodes CDR1 DFQATT and CDR2 SNEGSKA (reference sequence). This CDR3 has 19 residues. V shed 5 bases and J 0 bases; nucleotides not matched to a gene: 17. This chain's CDR3 is CSAVARDRGDRVSTDTQYF. Here the CDR3 DNA reads TGCAGTGCTGTAGCCCGGGACAGGGGAGATAGGGTTAGCACAGATACGCAGTATTTT.

This clonotype was seen a few times. This chain uses TRBV29-1 with TRBJ2-2; D is tentatively TRBD1 or TRBD2 (5 bases each). Between the trimmed V and J ends, which lost 7 bases and 5 bases, there was a span of 11 bases. The CDR3 is made up of 12 amino acids. Per the germline V gene, CDR1 is SQVTM and CDR2 is ANQGSEA. The CDR3 region has the DNA TGCAGCGGTGGGGGATGGACCGGGGAGCTGTTTTTT. Translated, it gives CSGGGWTGELFF.

The J gene is TRBJ1-1, the V gene TRBV6-1; 9 bases fit TRBD1. J gave up 5 bases and V 6 bases, and 10 bases lay outside the gene matches. The CDR3 loop spans 15 amino acids. Germline lookup yields CDR1 MNHNS and CDR2 SASEGT. This chain's CDR3 is CASRTWTGVETEAFF. Here the CDR3 DNA reads TGTGCCAGCAGGACTTGGACAGGGGTGGAAACTGAAGCTTTCTTT.

This CDR3 is CASKYLAGLYNEQFF. As DNA, the CDR3 is TGTGCCAGCAAGTACCTAGCGGGCCTCTACAATGAGCAGTTCTTC. The V and J genes are TRBV2 and TRBJ2-1; 8 bases agree with TRBD2. This CDR3 is built from 15 residues. Germline CDR1 and CDR2: SNHLY and FYNNEI. V shed 7 bases, J shed 3 bases, and the junction held 8 bases outside the gene matches.

This clonotype was seen only a few times. The CDR3 loop reads CASSSQRPTGELFF. The CDR3 DNA sequence: TGTGCCAGCAGTTCCCAGCGACCCACCGGGGAGCTGTTTTTT. The J gene is TRBJ2-2, the V gene TRBV12-3 or TRBV12-4; D ambiguous. V was shortened by 4 bases and J by 4 bases, with 10 bases between the two germline ends. There are 14 residues in the CDR3.

A note on this clonotype: Because the CDR3's place on the DNA is in doubt, the DNA is left out and the CDR3 is given as listed by TCRdb. The chain is built from TRBV15 and TRBJ2-3; the table assigns TRBD2, which was not confirmed against the DNA. CDR1 is LNHNV, CDR2 YYDKDF, per germline (reference sequence). Including both end residues, the CDR3 is 12 amino acids long. The CDR3 loop reads CATSVAGGSRYF.

Only a few counts were recorded for this clonotype. The gene calls are TRBV6-5 and TRBJ2-7; unclear D gene. The CDR3 has 12 amino acids. V lost 5 bases to trimming and J lost 0 bases, with 5 bases between them. The V gene's germline CDR1 is MNHEY and CDR2 SVGAGI. CDR3 nucleotide sequence: TGTGCCAGCAGTAGGGTCTCCTACGAGCAGTACGTC. Translating it yields CASSRVSYEQYV.

In its sample, this clonotype was seen a few times. V and J are TRBV7-9 and TRBJ2-5; TRBD2 agrees at 8 bases. This CDR3 is built from 15 residues. The V segment lost 1 base and the J segment 5 bases; nucleotides outside the gene matches: 6. The V gene's germline CDR1 is SEHNR and CDR2 FQNEAQ (reference sequence). CDR3 region: CASSLGAGVRETQYF. The CDR3 DNA reads TGTGCCAGCAGCTTAGGAGCGGGAGTGCGGGAGACCCAGTACTTC. Together with reference TRBV7-9 and TRBJ2-5, the CDR3 gives the full variable domain: DTGVSQNPRHKITKRGQNVTFRCDPISEHNRLYWYRQTLGQGPEFLTYFQNEAQLEKSRLLSDRFSAERPKGSFSTLEIQRTEQGDSAMYLCASSLGAGVRETQYFGPGTRLLVL.

This clonotype came up a few times. For the CDR3, the DNA is TGTGCCAGCAGCTTAGGCCCAGAACATGAGCAGTTCTTC. This sequence encodes CASSLGPEHEQFF. The V and J genes are TRBV7-2 and TRBJ2-1; D is uncertain. This CDR3 contains 13 residues. Germline CDR1 is SGHTA and CDR2 is FQGNSA. V gave up 1 base and J gave up 8 bases, with 9 bases separating them.

J is TRBJ2-1 and V is TRBV5-1; D remains unclear. V gave up 4 bases and J gave up 4 bases, with 12 bases separating them. The CDR3 sequence is 14 residues long. The germline gives CDR1 SGHRS, CDR2 YFSETQ. CDR3 protein: CASSTGDTYNEQFF. The DNA of the CDR3 is TGCGCCAGCAGCACCGGCGACACTTACAATGAGCAGTTCTTC.

This chain links TRBV5-6 with TRBJ2-1; 7 bases agree with TRBD2. The CDR3 sequence is 18 residues long. V lost 4 bases to trimming and J lost 0 bases; unmatched junction nucleotides: 13. Looked up from germline, CDR1 is SGHDT and CDR2 is YYEEEE. CDR3 sequence: CASSTWASGLSSYNEQFF. DNA for the CDR3: TGTGCCAGCAGCACGTGGGCTAGCGGACTTAGCTCCTACAATGAGCAGTTCTTC.

This clonotype was seen a few times. This chain uses TRBV6-1 with TRBJ1-1, with D possibly TRBD1 on 6 matching bases. CDR3 size: 11 residues. Germline V gives CDR1 MNHNS, CDR2 SASEGT. V was clipped by 7 bases and J by 10 bases, with 13 bases between them. The CDR3 protein is CASNQGMRAFF. The CDR3 DNA follows: TGTGCCAGCAACCAGGGGATGAGAGCTTTCTTT.

The chain combines TRBV5-1 with TRBJ1-1, with D possibly matching TRBD1 (6 bases). CDR3 length: 13 residues. Germline values: CDR1 SGHRS, CDR2 YFSETQ. V lost 2 bases, J lost 7 bases, and 12 bases lay in between. The CDR3, as DNA: TGCGCCAGCAGCTTAGGGGGGGCGAATGAAGCTTTCTTT. Its protein is CASSLGGANEAFF. Combining the CDR3 with reference TRBV5-1 and TRBJ1-1 gives the whole variable domain KAGVTQTPRYLIKTRGQQVTLSCSPISGHRSVSWYQQTPGQGLQFLFEYFSETQRNKGNFPGRFSGRQFSNSRSEMNVSTLELGDSALYLCASSLGGANEAFFGQGTRLTVV.

CDR3 coding DNA: TGCAGTGCTAGGGTAGCCCTCCCCTACAATGAGCAGTTCTTC. This translates into CSARVALPYNEQFF. V gene TRBV20-1 combines with J gene TRBJ2-1; D is ambiguous. CDR3 size: 14 residues. Between the trimmed V and J ends, which lost 3 bases and 2 bases, there was a span of 11 bases. Germline loops: CDR1 DFQATT, CDR2 SNEGSKA (reference sequence).

This clonotype was observed at least ten times. The chain couples TRBV4-2 to TRBJ2-3, with TRBD2 matching 8 bases. V dropped 8 bases and J dropped 2; count of bases not matched to a gene: 6. The CDR3 covers 14 residues. Germline assignment: CDR1 LGHNA and CDR2 YNFKEQ. The CDR3 DNA sequence: TGTGCCAGCGGAACTAGCGGAAACACAGATACGCAGTATTTT. Protein: CASGTSGNTDTQYF.

The chain is built from TRBV2 and TRBJ2-1; TRBD2 agrees at 12 bases. The CDR3 sequence is 16 residues long. Germline V CDR1 and CDR2: SNHLY, FYNNEI. J gave up 5 bases and V 2 bases, and 4 bases lay outside the gene matches. CDR3 residues: CASSELGLAGDNEQFF. The CDR3 DNA reads TGTGCCAGCAGTGAATTGGGACTAGCGGGCGACAATGAGCAGTTCTTC.

The chain combines TRBV4-2 with TRBJ2-1, with D unresolved. In germline, CDR1 is LGHNA, CDR2 YNFKEQ. Between the trimmed V and J ends, which lost 1 base and 0 bases, there was a span of 10 bases. The CDR3 has 16 residues. CDR3 protein: CASSQGPASSYNEQFF. CDR3 nucleotide sequence: TGTGCCAGCAGCCAAGGTCCGGCCAGCTCCTACAATGAGCAGTTCTTC.

The chain carries TRBV7-8 and TRBJ2-1; no clear D. This CDR3 comprises 12 residues. The V end was cut by 4 bases, the J end by 7 bases, with 8 bases between. CDR1 and CDR2 (germline): SGHVS, FQNEAQ. The CDR3 sequence: CASSWQVNEQFF. CDR3 nucleotide sequence: TGTGCCAGCAGCTGGCAGGTGAATGAGCAGTTCTTC.

This clonotype was seen a few times. This rearrangement joins TRBV2 to TRBJ2-1; possible D gene TRBD1, 7 bases. CDR1 and CDR2 (germline): SNHLY, FYNNEI. V was cut by 3 bases and J by 5 bases, with 17 bases left in between. The CDR3 sequence is 16 residues long. CDR3 sequence (DNA): TGTGCCAGCAGTGAGGAGGGGGCCCCCCCCGACAATGAGCAGTTCTTC. Protein: CASSEEGAPPDNEQFF. Based on the CDR3 plus reference TRBV2 and TRBJ2-1, the full variable domain is EPEVTQTPSHQVTQMGQEVILRCVPISNHLYFYWYRQILGQKVEFLVSFYNNEISEKSEIFDDQFSVERPDGSNFTLKIRSTKLEDSAMYFCASSEEGAPPDNEQFFGPGTRLTVL.

J is TRBJ1-1 and V is TRBV20-1; D remains unclear. Germline V lookup: CDR1 DFQATT, CDR2 SNEGSKA (reference sequence). CDR3 length equals 12 residues. V lost 6 bases, J lost 0 bases, and 8 bases lay in between. The CDR3 reads CSASQVNTEAFF. CDR3 in DNA: TGCAGTGCCTCCCAAGTGAACACTGAAGCTTTCTTT.

This clonotype has only a few counts. This chain links TRBV14 with TRBJ1-1; D remains ambiguous. CDR1 is SGHDN, CDR2 FVKESK, per germline. This CDR3 contains 15 residues. V was clipped by 2 bases and J by 0 bases, with 10 bases between them. The CDR3, as DNA: TGTGCCAGCAGCCAACTGCGCCCTCTGAACACTGAAGCTTTCTTT. It codes for CASSQLRPLNTEAFF.